This T cell receptor (beta chain) is drawn from a study of cytomegalovirus exposure and HLA in healthy donors. In the case of this clone: What it binds is unknown.

The germline V gene encodes CDR1 MNHEY and CDR2 SVGAGI. The ends were cut back, 4 bases at V and 5 bases at J, with 9 bases in the middle. CDR3 length: 13 residues. Whole-study results and caveats: An analysis that was carried out later associated fewer than 20,000 TCR beta sequences with HLA alleles at 0.05 false discovery rate.

PCR primers comprised 60 Vbeta and 13 Jbeta primers. This table comes from immunoSEQ multiplex PCR, and its TCRdb copy is limited to in-frame clones, with some not included. The sample holds over 80,000 clones, 60% to 75% seen once. The chain employs TRBV6-5 and TRBJ1-5; no reliable D call. The clonotype originates from a woman in her 70s in good health and CMV-seropositive. The sample comprised PBMCs. This CDR3 reads CASSSQRDQPQHF. CDR3 nucleotides: TGTGCCAGCAGTTCACAGAGAGATCAGCCCCAGCATTTT.